Shown below are 18 T cell receptor beta chains from a single sample sequenced in a study of kidney transplant recipient with SARS-CoV-2 infection. TCRdb analysed the reads with MiXCR anew, one entry per CDR3 protein. This table has 200,000 to 300,000 distinct CDR3 sequences, around 30% appearing once. The source material was a blood sample, sampled at baseline and between days 110 and 120 from a kidney transplant recipient. These TCRs come from a young adult male patient who had COVID-19 and was a kidney transplant recipient. Some T cells may originate from the graft donor.

This clonotype was detected ten times or more. The chain recombines TRBV7-8 with TRBJ2-7; unclear D gene. V was trimmed by 2 bases and J by 2 bases, leaving 7 bases between them. From germline, CDR1 is SGHVS and CDR2 FQNEAQ. The CDR3 contains 13 residues. The CDR3 nucleotides are TGTGCCAGCAGCTTACGACCCACCTACGAGCAGTACTTC. Amino acid sequence: CASSLRPTYEQYF.

The table lists this clonotype with a few counts. V is TRBV20-1 and J is TRBJ2-3, with 12 nucleotides matching TRBD1. Germline V gives CDR1 DFQATT, CDR2 SNEGSKA (reference sequence). CDR3 length: 16 residues. The J segment lost 5 bases and the V segment lost 5 bases, leaving 11 bases of the junction unmatched. CDR3 loop: CSAFDWDRGQIDTQYF. DNA of the CDR3: TGCAGTGCTTTTGATTGGGACAGGGGGCAGATAGATACGCAGTATTTT.

This clonotype was found many times. This chain connects TRBV25-1 to TRBJ2-1, with D possibly TRBD1 on 5 matching bases. The germline V and J ends were trimmed by 4 bases and 5 bases, with 9 bases remaining between them. Germline V gives CDR1 MGHDK, CDR2 SYGVNS. This CDR3 is 13 amino acids long. The DNA for the CDR3 is TGTGCCAGCAGTGTAACAGGAGACAATGAGCAGTTCTTC. Translating gives CASSVTGDNEQFF.

This clonotype was recorded at least ten times. The chain links TRBV8-2 to TRBJ1-2. TRBV8-2 is assigned pseudogene status. This CDR3 contains 16 residues. The CDR3 DNA sequence: TGTGGCAGTCGCATATGTGATAGCCGAAAGACCTATGGCTACACCTTC. As protein: CGSRICDSRKTYGYTF.

There are a few counts of this clonotype. This chain connects TRBV20-1 to TRBJ2-3; 12 bases are a match to TRBD2. V trimming: 1 base; J trimming: 0 bases; junction bases outside the gene matches: 2. The length of the CDR3 is 16 residues. CDR1 and CDR2 from the germline V gene are DFQATT and SNEGSKA (reference sequence). The CDR3 region has the DNA TGCAGTGCTAGAGGGGGGACTAGCGGGAGCACAGATACGCAGTATTTT. Translated, it gives CSARGGTSGSTDTQYF.

Turning to this clonotype: A much larger clone sits a single nucleotide away, making a read error possible. The rearrangement uses TRBV10-1 and TRBJ1-2; no reliable D call. The germline CDR1 and CDR2 sequences are WNHNN and SYGVQD (reference sequence). The CDR3 runs 13 residues. This chain's CDR3 is CAGSPSGGNGYTF. As DNA, the CDR3 is TGCGCCGGCAGCCCCTCCGGAGGGAATGGCTACACCTTC.

This clonotype showed up many times. The V gene is TRBV5-1, the J gene TRBJ1-2; D call uncertain. The CDR3 spans 12 residues. V shed 5 bases and J shed 4 bases, with 9 bases lying between them. Germline CDR1 is SGHRS and CDR2 is YFSETQ. The CDR3: CASSEDFYGYTF. In nucleotides, the CDR3 is TGCGCCAGCAGTGAGGACTTCTATGGCTACACCTTC.

As for this clonotype: This may be a read error: a much more frequent sequence differs by one nucleotide. Here the CDR3 omits its conserved ending phenylalanine or tryptophan, so a read error is the likely source. The gene calls are TRBV28 and TRBJ2-7; maybe TRBD1 (8 bases). The V end lost 6 bases, the J end lost 4 bases, and 19 bases lay between the germline ends. This CDR3 has 15 residues. The germline V gene encodes CDR1 MDHEN and CDR2 SYDVKM. CDR3 bases: TGTGCCAGCAGGCAAAAGCGGGACAGGAGTTACGAGCAGTACCTC. Translation gives CASRQKRDRSYEQYL.

Of note for this clonotype: A much larger clone sits a single nucleotide away, making a read error possible. This chain links TRBV8-2 with TRBJ2-6. TRBV8-2 is listed as a pseudogene. The CDR3 sequence is 17 residues long. The CDR3 DNA follows: TGTGGCAGCGGGCTCAGGATAACACAAAGTCGGGCCAACGTCCTGACTTTC. Encoded protein: CGSGLRITQSRANVLTF.

This clonotype has a handful of counts. The chain recombines TRBV3-1 with TRBJ2-3, with TRBD2 matching over 8 bases. Looked up from germline, CDR1 is LGHDT and CDR2 is YNNKEL (reference sequence). J gave up 4 bases and V 2 bases, and 8 bases lay outside the gene matches. The CDR3 is 16 amino acids. In nucleotides, the CDR3 is TGTGCCAGCAGCCAATCCCTAGCGGGCAGGGCAGATACGCAGTATTTT. Amino acids: CASSQSLAGRADTQYF.

This clonotype was seen many times. The chain joins TRBV28 to TRBJ2-7, with 8 bases lining up with TRBD2. Germline V gene sequence: CDR1 MDHEN, CDR2 SYDVKM. J lost 3 bases, V lost 6 bases, and 10 bases had no gene match. The CDR3 sequence is 15 residues long. CDR3: CASSPQLAGHYEQYF. Here the CDR3 DNA reads TGTGCCAGCAGCCCGCAATTAGCGGGGCACTACGAGCAGTACTTC.

Comments on this clonotype: A much bigger clone sits one base away, suggesting this may be a read error. The chain joins TRBV4-3 to TRBJ2-5, with TRBD2 matching over 9 bases. This CDR3 is 16 amino acids long. The germline V gene encodes CDR1 LGHNA and CDR2 YSLEER. V was clipped by 0 bases and J by 7 bases; unmatched bases: 9. CDR3 coding DNA: TGCGCCAGCAGCCAAGAGACTGGCGGGAGGGCTTGGACCCAGTACTTC. Encoded protein: CASSQETGGRAWTQYF.

This rearrangement joins TRBV11-2 to TRBJ2-3; possible D gene TRBD2, 6 bases. V lost 7 bases to trimming and J lost 1 base, with 9 bases between them. In germline, CDR1 is SGHAT, CDR2 FQNNGV. The CDR3 sequence is 13 residues long. The CDR3 coding sequence is TGTGCCAGCACCGGAGGGGGCACAGATACGCAGTATTTT. Amino acids: CASTGGGTDTQYF.

With respect to this clonotype: A much larger clone is a single base away; this may be a read error. This is likely a read error, given that the CDR3 carries no conserved phenylalanine or tryptophan at its end. The V call is TRBV4-1, the J call TRBJ2-1; 7 bases line up with TRBD2. Germline V gene lookup returns CDR1 MGHRA and CDR2 YSYEKL. V gave up 4 bases and J gave up 4 bases; unmatched junction bases: 19. The CDR3 extends over 19 amino acids. The CDR3 DNA reads as TGCGCCAGCAGCCTCCGACCGAAGGGCGGGAGTCATCGTTACAATGAGCAGTTCTAC. This translates into CASSLRPKGGSHRYNEQFY.

The chain couples TRBV30 to TRBJ2-4; D is ambiguous. The last part of the DNA fits TRBJ1-2 better; the J call may be wrong. Germline CDR1 is GTSNPN and CDR2 is SVGIG (reference sequence). The CDR3 has 16 residues. CDR3 amino acids: CAWRFVRYRKTYGYTF. The CDR3 region has the DNA TGTGCCTGGCGTTTCGTGCGTTATAGAAAGACCTATGGCTACACCTTC.

This clonotype has ten or more counts. The rearrangement uses TRBV10-1 and TRBJ2-6, with D hard to call. The V gene's germline CDR1 is WNHNN and CDR2 SYGVQD (reference sequence). CDR3 size: 18 residues. With 5 bases removed from V and 5 bases from J, the gap between germline ends came to 22 bases. For the CDR3, the DNA is TGCGCCAGCAGTCAATTGAAGATCGCACAAAGTCGGGCCAACGTCCTGACTTTC. Translated: CASSQLKIAQSRANVLTF.

Only one count was recorded for this clonotype. This may be a read error, as it is one base from a much larger clone. The chain uses TRBV2 and TRBJ2-1, with 13 bases matching TRBD2. In germline, CDR1 is SNHLY, CDR2 FYNNEI. The CDR3 consists of 15 residues. The CDR3 DNA reads as TGTGCCAGCAGGGCAACTAGCGGGGGGGCCAATGGGCAGTTCTTC. Its translation is CASRATSGGANGQFF. The entire variable domain, with the rest obtained from reference TRBV2 and TRBJ2-1, is as follows: EPEVTQTPSHQVTQMGQEVILRCVPISNHLYFYWYRQILGQKVEFLVSFYNNEISEKSEIFDDQFSVERPDGSNFTLKIRSTKLEDSAMYFCASRATSGGANGQFFGPGTRLTVL.

As regards this clonotype: A much larger clone sits a single nucleotide away, making a read error possible. The chain links TRBV27 to TRBJ2-5; D gene unclear. The CDR3 covers 14 residues. Germline V gene data show CDR1 as MNHEY and CDR2 as SMNVEV (reference sequence). CDR3 sequence: CASSVGRTQETHYF. The CDR3 bases are TGTGCCAGCAGTGTGGGCAGAACCCAAGAGACCCATTACTTC.